The entry below gives a single T cell receptor (beta chain) sequence along with its context. Its target is not known. Repertoires were generated with immunoSEQ multiplex PCR, while TCRdb's copy carries only in-frame clones and drops some. The sample has some 130,000 clones, just under 95% seen once. The data belong to a study of T cell responses to AZD1222 COVID-19 vaccine. The CDR3 sequence is 12 residues long. The germline V gene encodes CDR1 MNHEY and CDR2 SVGAGI. The V and J ends lost 6 bases and 8 bases, in that order; junction bases with no gene match: 4. Investigators merged groups given second doses at roughly 4 or roughly 12 weeks. Study-wide findings and caveats: Spike-specific TCR repertoires showed rising breadth and depth after two AZD1222 doses. Clonal diversity was possibly underestimated, and white British individuals and females predominated among donors. With dominance at 160-218 and 743-854, vaccine-associated CD4 TCRs spanned spike.

V gene TRBV6-5 combines with J gene TRBJ2-1; 7 bases match TRBD2. The sequencing here drew on peripheral blood, taken 28 days after the second AZD1222 dose. The TCR sequence derives from an adult who received the AZD1222 COVID-19 vaccine. In DNA, the CDR3 is TGTGCCAGCAGCCGCACTAGCGATGAGCAGTTCTTC. Amino acid sequence: CASSRTSDEQFF.